The 18 T cell receptor beta chains listed next were all sequenced from one sample in a study of OX40 agonist ivuxolimab in advanced cancers. Clones were sequenced by immunoSEQ multiplex PCR, and TCRdb holds only the in-frame ones, with some missing. The table includes about 94,000 clones, 80% to 90% detected once. The input for sequencing was CD4+ or CD8+ T cells sorted from blood, taken in a trial of the OX40 agonist ivuxolimab. These receptors were taken from an adult with an advanced solid tumor such as melanoma, head and neck, liver or kidney cancer.

Details on this clone: The sample holds other DNA sequences that translate to the same CDR3. The V call is TRBV5-4, the J call TRBJ1-3; D unresolved. The CDR3 spans 14 residues. CDR1 and CDR2 from the germline V gene are SGHNT and YYREEE (reference sequence). V lost 4 bases to trimming and J lost 2 bases, with 10 bases between them. The CDR3 here is CASSPGGTGNTIYF. DNA for the CDR3: TGTGCCAGCAGCCCAGGTGGCACTGGAAACACCATATATTTT.

In DNA, the CDR3 is TGTGCCAGCAGCGTAGTACCAGACATGAACACTGAAGCTTTCTTT. Protein: CASSVVPDMNTEAFF. This chain connects TRBV9 to TRBJ1-1, with no clear D. Per the germline V gene, CDR1 is SGDLS and CDR2 is YYNGEE. Trimming took off 0 bases at V and 0 bases at J, with 9 bases between the two ends. This CDR3 spans 15 amino acids. Drawing the rest from reference TRBV9 and TRBJ1-1, the complete variable domain is DSGVTQTPKHLITATGQRVTLRCSPRSGDLSVYWYQQSLDQGLQFLIQYYNGEERAKGNILERFSAQQFPDLHSELNLSSLELGDSALYFCASSVVPDMNTEAFFGQGTRLTVV.

This clone was picked up a small number of times. The chain uses TRBV29-1 and TRBJ1-1; D not resolved. V was clipped by 7 bases and J by 5 bases, with 14 bases between them. Germline CDR1 SQVTM, CDR2 ANQGSEA. The CDR3 spans 12 residues. The CDR3 loop reads CSATAAATEAFF. Here the CDR3 DNA reads TGCAGCGCGACCGCCGCGGCTACTGAAGCTTTCTTT.

V usage is TRBV19 and J usage is TRBJ1-6; 7 bases line up with TRBD1. CDR3 size: 14 residues. From germline, CDR1 is LNHDA and CDR2 SQIVND (reference sequence). V was pared by 7 bases and J by 10 bases, with 10 bases of the junction left unmatched. Here the CDR3 reads CASNQDRATSPLHF. The CDR3 nucleotides read TGTGCCAGTAACCAAGACAGGGCTACCTCACCCCTCCACTTT.

The genes are TRBV10-3 and TRBJ2-3, with D possibly called TRBD1 or TRBD2 (5 bases each). Germline CDR1 is ENHRY and CDR2 is SYGVKD. The ends were cut back, 2 bases at V and 2 bases at J, with 8 bases in the middle. The CDR3 contains 14 residues. CDR3 coding DNA: TGTGCCATCAGTGAGCGGGACCTCACAGATACGCAGTATTTT. Residues: CAISERDLTDTQYF.

This chain uses TRBV19 with TRBJ2-3; no firm D call. This CDR3 has 14 residues. Germline lookup yields CDR1 LNHDA and CDR2 SQIVND (reference sequence). V was clipped by 10 bases and J by 3 bases, with 17 bases between them. Here the CDR3 reads CATKGNLGTDTQYF. CDR3 sequence (DNA): TGTGCCACCAAAGGAAACTTAGGGACAGATACGCAGTATTTT.

This clone was observed a single time. The chain couples TRBV7-9 to TRBJ1-1; D remains unclear. The V end was cut by 5 bases, the J end by 2 bases, with 12 bases between. Per the germline V gene, CDR1 is SEHNR and CDR2 is FQNEAQ (reference sequence). CDR3 length equals 14 residues. CDR3 DNA: TGTGCCAGCAGCCCAGAAATCAAAAACACTGAAGCTTTCTTT. It codes for CASSPEIKNTEAFF.

The rearrangement uses TRBV11-2 and TRBJ1-1; D not certain. With 4 bases removed from V and 1 base from J, the gap between germline ends came to 10 bases. From germline, CDR1 is SGHAT and CDR2 FQNNGV. This CDR3 is 14 amino acids long. The chain's CDR3 is CASSWNTGNTEAFF. For the CDR3, the DNA is TGTGCCAGCAGCTGGAACACGGGGAACACTGAAGCTTTCTTT.

The V gene is TRBV4-3, the J gene TRBJ1-1, with D hard to call. The CDR3 is made up of 15 amino acids. CDR1 and CDR2 (germline): LGHNA, YSLEER. V lost 0 bases, J lost 0 bases, and 8 bases lay in between. The CDR3 is CASSQEAGLNTEAFF. The DNA for the CDR3 is TGCGCCAGCAGCCAAGAGGCGGGGTTGAACACTGAAGCTTTCTTT.

This clone was seen once. The V call is TRBV28, the J call TRBJ1-2, with 9 bases identical to TRBD1. CDR3 length equals 16 residues. Germline V gene sequence: CDR1 MDHEN, CDR2 SYDVKM. The V gene end was trimmed by 2 bases and the J gene end by 4 bases; junction bases not matched to a gene: 8. CDR3 residues: CASSLPGQGGIYGYTF. Written as DNA, the CDR3 is TGTGCCAGCAGTTTACCGGGACAGGGAGGAATCTATGGCTACACCTTC.

This clone was recorded once. The CDR3: CASGLVTGTYGYTF. In nucleotides, the CDR3 is TGTGCTAGTGGTTTGGTTACCGGGACCTATGGCTACACCTTC. This chain links TRBV12-5 with TRBJ1-2; a weak D match, TRBD1 (5 bases). The CDR3 is 14 amino acids. V was trimmed by 0 bases and J by 4 bases, leaving 9 bases between them. Germline values: CDR1 LGHNT, CDR2 FRNRAP.

Turning to this clone: The same CDR3 is also encoded by other DNA sequences in this sample. The CDR3 protein is CASSPQDTQYF. DNA for the CDR3: TGTGCCAGCTCACCACAGGATACGCAGTATTTT. The chain recombines TRBV18 with TRBJ2-3; D unclear. V dropped 1 base and J dropped 6 bases, with 2 bases sitting between them. The V gene's germline CDR1 is KGHSH and CDR2 LQKENI. This CDR3 region has 11 residues.

The table lists this clone with a few counts. At the DNA level, this CDR3 is encoded by other sequences in the same sample as well. The V and J genes are TRBV6-1 and TRBJ1-1; D is ambiguous. V lost 8 bases and J 5 bases, leaving 15 bases between the germline ends. CDR3 length: 13 amino acids. CDR1 is MNHNS and CDR2 is SASEGT in the germline V gene. The CDR3 protein is CASRDRAFTEAFF. In DNA, the CDR3 is TGTGCCAGCCGAGACCGCGCGTTTACTGAAGCTTTCTTT.

The gene calls are TRBV7-2 and TRBJ1-4; 8 bases match TRBD1. The germline CDR1 and CDR2 sequences are SGHTA and FQGNSA. The CDR3 loop spans 17 amino acids. V shed 2 bases and J 5 bases; nucleotides not matched to a gene: 10. The chain's CDR3 is CASSLRPRDRSNEKLFF. CDR3 nucleotide sequence: TGTGCCAGCAGCTTAAGGCCCCGGGACAGGTCAAATGAAAAACTGTTTTTT. The variable domain in full, with the rest retrieved from reference TRBV7-2 and TRBJ1-4, is GAGVSQSPSNKVTEKGKDVELRCDPISGHTALYWYRQSLGQGLEFLIYFQGNSAPDKSGLPSDRFSAERTGGSVSTLTIQRTQQEDSAVYLCASSLRPRDRSNEKLFFGSGTQLSVL.

CDR3: CASSFPPPDRWSNQPQHF. The CDR3 DNA reads TGTGCCAGTAGTTTCCCCCCTCCGGACAGGTGGAGCAATCAGCCCCAGCATTTT. The chain combines TRBV19 with TRBJ1-5; 7 bases align to TRBD1. Germline V CDR1 and CDR2: LNHDA, SQIVND (reference sequence). J lost 1 base, V lost 5 bases, and 14 bases had no gene match. This CDR3 region has 18 residues.

The chain uses TRBV7-8 and TRBJ2-7, with TRBD2 matching 7 bases. CDR3 length: 15 residues. V trimming: 5 bases; J trimming: 0 bases; junction bases outside the gene matches: 7. Germline V gene sequence: CDR1 SGHVS, CDR2 FQNEAQ. In DNA, the CDR3 is TGTGCCAGCAGCCCCACTAGCGCTAGCTCCTACGAGCAGTACTTC. It encodes CASSPTSASSYEQYF.

This clone showed up just a few times. This sequence joins TRBV10-1 and TRBJ2-5; possibly TRBD1 for D (6 bases). The CDR3 has 16 amino acids. The germline CDR1 and CDR2 sequences are WNHNN and SYGVQD (reference sequence). Trimming left V 0 bases short and J 7 bases short, with 18 bases between. DNA for the CDR3: TGCGCCAGCAGTGAGTCGCTCGGCCAGGGGTTAGGGACCCAGTACTTC. Protein: CASSESLGQGLGTQYF.

The chain has TRBV11-1 and TRBJ2-3, with D hard to call. V shed 3 bases and J shed 0 bases, with 10 bases lying between them. The germline CDR1 and CDR2 sequences are SGHAT and FQDESV (reference sequence). The CDR3 length is 15 residues. The DNA for the CDR3 is TGTGCCAGCAGCTTTCGTCGGGCTAGCACAGATACGCAGTATTTT. Amino acid sequence: CASSFRRASTDTQYF. Combining the CDR3 with reference TRBV11-1 and TRBJ2-3 gives the whole variable domain EAEVAQSPRYKITEKSQAVAFWCDPISGHATLYWYRQILGQGPELLVQFQDESVVDDSQLPKDRFSAERLKGVDSTLKIQPAELGDSAMYLCASSFRRASTDTQYFGPGTRLTVL.